These 13 T cell receptor beta chains came from one sample sequenced in a study of PD-L1 blockade in urothelial cancer. Regarding time point: peripheral blood 6 weeks after treatment start. Profiling relied on immunoSEQ multiplex PCR, and the TCRdb table lists in-frame clones only, not all of them. The sample yields around 46,000 clones, almost 85% seen once. This specimen was PBMCs, taken around atezolizumab (anti-PD-L1) treatment. The receptors come from a man in his 60s with urothelial cancer.

This chain connects TRBV7-9 to TRBJ1-1; TRBD1 matches at 7 bases. CDR3 length: 15 residues. Germline-derived CDR1 and CDR2 are SEHNR and FQNEAQ (reference sequence). V lost 4 bases and J lost 6; bases outside the gene matches: 11. The chain's CDR3 is CASSSLPDRASEAFF. The CDR3 nucleotides are TGTGCCAGCAGCTCCCTACCAGACAGGGCCTCTGAAGCTTTCTTT. The whole variable domain, remainder taken from reference TRBV7-9 and TRBJ1-1, is DTGVSQNPRHKITKRGQNVTFRCDPISEHNRLYWYRQTLGQGPEFLTYFQNEAQLEKSRLLSDRFSAERPKGSFSTLEIQRTEQGDSAMYLCASSSLPDRASEAFFGQGTRLTVV.

The chain recombines TRBV11-2 with TRBJ1-1; a possible D gene is TRBD1 (6 bases). Deletions cut 1 base from V and 9 bases from J, with 15 bases between. Germline CDR1 and CDR2: SGHAT and FQNNGV. The CDR3 is 14 amino acids. The chain's CDR3 is CASSLVADDRKAFF. The CDR3 DNA follows: TGTGCCAGCAGCTTAGTCGCGGACGACAGGAAAGCTTTCTTT. Complete variable domain (other parts from reference TRBV11-2 and TRBJ1-1): EAGVAQSPRYKIIEKRQSVAFWCNPISGHATLYWYQQILGQGPKLLIQFQNNGVVDDSQLPKDRFSAERLKGVDSTLKIQPAKLEDSAVYLCASSLVADDRKAFFGQGTRLTVV.

The gene calls are TRBV30 and TRBJ1-4; D remains unclear. Per the germline V gene, CDR1 is GTSNPN and CDR2 is SVGIG (reference sequence). CDR3 size: 14 residues. Trimming removed 5 bases from V and 5 bases from J, with 15 bases in between. CDR3: CAWAGWPRNEKLFF. The CDR3 DNA reads TGTGCCTGGGCGGGGTGGCCGAGAAATGAAAAACTGTTTTTT.

The rearrangement joins TRBV6-1 to TRBJ1-1; D is uncertain. V lost 2 bases to trimming and J lost 0 bases, with 16 bases between them. The CDR3 is made up of 17 amino acids. Germline V gene data show CDR1 as MNHNS and CDR2 as SASEGT. CDR3: CASSEYRTAAMNTEAFF. DNA for the CDR3: TGTGCCAGCAGTGAATATAGAACAGCCGCCATGAACACTGAAGCTTTCTTT.

Only a few counts were recorded for this clone. The J gene is TRBJ1-4, the V gene TRBV27, with 11 bases identical to TRBD1. The J segment lost 7 bases and the V segment lost 4 bases, leaving 2 bases of the junction unmatched. CDR1 is MNHEY, CDR2 SMNVEV, per germline (reference sequence). This CDR3 is built from 14 residues. The CDR3 DNA is TGTGCCAGCAGTTCCGGGACAGGGGGTGAAAAACTGTTTTTT. Amino acids: CASSSGTGGEKLFF.

This clone has just a few counts. The chain uses TRBV7-9 and TRBJ2-7; 11 bases align to TRBD2. The CDR3 sequence is 15 residues long. Germline V gene data show CDR1 as SEHNR and CDR2 as FQNEAQ (reference sequence). V was clipped by 3 bases and J by 7 bases; unmatched bases: 8. CDR3 residues: CASSFNLAGGSEQYF. The CDR3 DNA is TGTGCCAGCAGCTTTAACCTAGCGGGAGGTAGTGAGCAGTACTTC. Together with reference TRBV7-9 and TRBJ2-7, the CDR3 gives the full variable domain: DTGVSQNPRHKITKRGQNVTFRCDPISEHNRLYWYRQTLGQGPEFLTYFQNEAQLEKSRLLSDRFSAERPKGSFSTLEIQRTEQGDSAMYLCASSFNLAGGSEQYFGPGTRLTVT.

This clone was observed a few times. This chain joins TRBV7-2 and TRBJ1-2; maybe TRBD1 (5 bases). Trimming cost V 5 bases and J 0 bases, with 16 bases left between them. CDR1 and CDR2 from the germline V gene are SGHTA and FQGNSA. The CDR3 contains 16 residues. The CDR3 protein is CASSPRGGRANYGYTF. The CDR3 DNA is TGTGCCAGCAGCCCGAGGGGTGGGAGGGCTAACTATGGCTACACCTTC.

Written as DNA, the CDR3 is TGTGCCAGCAGTTTAATGGCGGGGGGGCGTGGGGATACGCAGTATTTT. The encoded protein is CASSLMAGGRGDTQYF. This chain uses TRBV27 with TRBJ2-3; TRBD2 aligns across 9 bases. The CDR3 covers 16 residues. Looked up from germline, CDR1 is MNHEY and CDR2 is SMNVEV (reference sequence). With 2 bases clipped from V and 6 bases from J, the junction kept 9 bases outside the gene matches.

The rearrangement uses TRBV29-1 and TRBJ2-3, with 8 nucleotides matching TRBD2. Losses at the gene ends were 4 bases for V and 8 bases for J; bases not matched to a gene: 14. From germline, CDR1 is SQVTM and CDR2 ANQGSEA. The CDR3 length is 15 residues. The CDR3 sequence: CSVAGGGHPSGTQYF. CDR3 DNA: TGCAGCGTTGCGGGCGGGGGGCACCCCTCGGGTACGCAGTATTTT.

The rearrangement uses TRBV28 and TRBJ2-7; TRBD1 matches at 7 bases. This CDR3 is built from 17 residues. V lost 3 bases to trimming and J lost 3 bases; unmatched junction nucleotides: 14. Germline-derived CDR1 and CDR2 are MDHEN and SYDVKM. The CDR3: CASSFQDTTGIYYEQYF. The CDR3 DNA reads as TGTGCCAGCAGTTTCCAAGACACGACAGGGATATACTACGAGCAGTACTTC. Filled out from reference TRBV28 and TRBJ2-7, the complete variable domain reads DVKVTQSSRYLVKRTGEKVFLECVQDMDHENMFWYRQDPGLGLRLIYFSYDVKMKEKGDIPEGYSVSREKKERFSLILESASTNQTSMYLCASSFQDTTGIYYEQYFGPGTRLTVT.

The chain is built from TRBV5-1 and TRBJ2-3; 10 bases match TRBD2. Germline V gene sequence: CDR1 SGHRS, CDR2 YFSETQ. The junction had 8 bases not matched to a gene; V was cut back by 0 bases and J by 4 bases. The CDR3 totals 17 residues. The CDR3 DNA follows: TGCGCCAGCAGCTTGGATCTAGCGGGAGTGTACGCAGATACGCAGTATTTT. This sequence encodes CASSLDLAGVYADTQYF.

This chain uses TRBV7-2 with TRBJ1-6; a weak D match, TRBD1 (6 bases). The germline CDR1 and CDR2 sequences are SGHTA and FQGNSA. Trimming left V 4 bases short and J 8 bases short, with 15 bases between. The CDR3 runs 15 residues. CDR3 coding DNA: TGTGCCAGCAGCTCGGACAGCCAGGATTATTCACCCCTCCACTTT. Its protein product is CASSSDSQDYSPLHF.

This chain joins TRBV2 and TRBJ1-2, with TRBD1 as a possible D gene (5 bases). Germline V CDR1 and CDR2: SNHLY, FYNNEI. V lost 0 bases and J lost 8, with 19 bases in between. There are 16 residues in the CDR3. CDR3 sequence reads: CASSEALGRGTEGYTF. In nucleotides, the CDR3 is TGTGCCAGCAGTGAAGCGCTCGGTCGGGGGACTGAGGGCTACACCTTC.